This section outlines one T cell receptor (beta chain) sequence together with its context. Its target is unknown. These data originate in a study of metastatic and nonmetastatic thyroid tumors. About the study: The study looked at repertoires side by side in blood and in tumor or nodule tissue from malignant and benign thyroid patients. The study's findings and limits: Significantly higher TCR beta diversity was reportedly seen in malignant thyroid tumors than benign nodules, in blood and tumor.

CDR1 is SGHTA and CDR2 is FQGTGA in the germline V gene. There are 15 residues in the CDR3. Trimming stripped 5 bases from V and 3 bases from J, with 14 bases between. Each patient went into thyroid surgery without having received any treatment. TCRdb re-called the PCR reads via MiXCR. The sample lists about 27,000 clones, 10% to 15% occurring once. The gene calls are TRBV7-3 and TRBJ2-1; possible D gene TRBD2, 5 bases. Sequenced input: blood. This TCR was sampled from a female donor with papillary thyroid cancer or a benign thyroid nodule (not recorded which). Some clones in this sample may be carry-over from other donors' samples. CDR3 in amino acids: CASSPTPSNYNEQFF. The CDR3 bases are TGTGCCAGCAGCCCCACCCCTAGCAACTACAATGAGCAGTTCTTC.